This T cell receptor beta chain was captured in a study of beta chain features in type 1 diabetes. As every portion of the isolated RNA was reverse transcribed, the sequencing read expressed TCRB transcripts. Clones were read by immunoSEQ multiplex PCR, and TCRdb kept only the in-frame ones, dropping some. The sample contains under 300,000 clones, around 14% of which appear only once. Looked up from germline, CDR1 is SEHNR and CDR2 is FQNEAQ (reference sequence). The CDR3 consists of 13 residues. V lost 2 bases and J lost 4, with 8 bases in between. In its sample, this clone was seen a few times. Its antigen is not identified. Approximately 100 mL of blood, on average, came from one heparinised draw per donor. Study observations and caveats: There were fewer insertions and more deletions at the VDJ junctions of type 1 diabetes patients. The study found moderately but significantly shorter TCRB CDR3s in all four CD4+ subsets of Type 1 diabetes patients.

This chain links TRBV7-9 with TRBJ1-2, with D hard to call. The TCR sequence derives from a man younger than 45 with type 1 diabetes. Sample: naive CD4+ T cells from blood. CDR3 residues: CASSLQEGYGYTF. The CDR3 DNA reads TGTGCCAGCAGCTTACAGGAGGGCTATGGCTACACCTTC.